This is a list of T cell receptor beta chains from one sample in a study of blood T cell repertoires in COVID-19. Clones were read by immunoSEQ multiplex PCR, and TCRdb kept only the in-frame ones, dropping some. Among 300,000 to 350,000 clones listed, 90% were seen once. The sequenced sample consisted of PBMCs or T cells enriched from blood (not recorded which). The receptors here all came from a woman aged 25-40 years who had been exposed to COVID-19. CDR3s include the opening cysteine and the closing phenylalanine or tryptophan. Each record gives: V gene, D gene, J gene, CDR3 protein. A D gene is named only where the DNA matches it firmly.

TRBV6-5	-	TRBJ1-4	CASSYSGRGNEKLFF
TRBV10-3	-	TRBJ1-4	CAISPGKKLFF
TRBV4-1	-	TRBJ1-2	CASSQDQSGSGGYTF
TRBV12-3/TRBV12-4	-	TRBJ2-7	CASSPGVEQYF
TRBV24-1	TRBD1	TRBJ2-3	CATSEGDRGYTDTQYF
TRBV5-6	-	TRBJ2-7	CASSLEYSYEQYF
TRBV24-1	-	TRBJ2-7	CATSDPRDRYEQYF
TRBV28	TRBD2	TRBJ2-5	CASSQWTSGGGMEQETQYF
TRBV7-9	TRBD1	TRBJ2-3	CASSKDRPSTDTQYF
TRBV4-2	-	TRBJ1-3	CASSQKPGGSGNTIYF
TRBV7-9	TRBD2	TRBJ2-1	CASSWGLGGGAREQFF